Detailed here is one T cell receptor (beta chain). Antigen unknown. These data are taken from a study of CD8 T cells in ankylosing spondylitis. Germline CDR1 and CDR2: DFQATT and SNEGSKA (reference sequence). V dropped 0 bases and J dropped 3 bases, with 12 bases sitting between them. The CDR3 loop spans 14 amino acids. Study-wide results and limits: Ankylosing spondylitis blood appeared to carry a characteristic TCR beta motif of eight or nine highly homologous variants.

TCRdb re-called the 5' RACE reads with MiXCR, one entry per CDR3 protein. The table has more than 650,000 distinct CDR3 sequences, over 9.5% seen once. Sequencing was done on a sample of blood, either unsorted or a sorted T cell fraction (not recorded which). This chain links TRBV20-1 with TRBJ2-7; D gene ambiguous. This clonotype was obtained from a male donor with ankylosing spondylitis. The CDR3 sequence is CSAREAGRSYEQYF. CDR3 coding DNA: TGCAGTGCTAGAGAGGCAGGAAGGAGCTACGAGCAGTACTTC.